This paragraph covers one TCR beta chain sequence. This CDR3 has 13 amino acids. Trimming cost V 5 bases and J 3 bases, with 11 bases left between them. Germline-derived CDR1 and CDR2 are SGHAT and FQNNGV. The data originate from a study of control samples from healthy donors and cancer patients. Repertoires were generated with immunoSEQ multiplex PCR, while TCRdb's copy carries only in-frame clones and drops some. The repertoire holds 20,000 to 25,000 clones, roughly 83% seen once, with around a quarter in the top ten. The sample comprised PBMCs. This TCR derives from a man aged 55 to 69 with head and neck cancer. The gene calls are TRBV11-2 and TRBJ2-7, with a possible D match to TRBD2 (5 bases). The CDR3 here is CASSLQTSYEQYF. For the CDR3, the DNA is TGTGCCAGCAGCCTACAAACTAGCTACGAGCAGTACTTC. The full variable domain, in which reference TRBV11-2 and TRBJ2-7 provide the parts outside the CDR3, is EAGVAQSPRYKIIEKRQSVAFWCNPISGHATLYWYQQILGQGPKLLIQFQNNGVVDDSQLPKDRFSAERLKGVDSTLKIQPAKLEDSAVYLCASSLQTSYEQYFGPGTRLTVT.